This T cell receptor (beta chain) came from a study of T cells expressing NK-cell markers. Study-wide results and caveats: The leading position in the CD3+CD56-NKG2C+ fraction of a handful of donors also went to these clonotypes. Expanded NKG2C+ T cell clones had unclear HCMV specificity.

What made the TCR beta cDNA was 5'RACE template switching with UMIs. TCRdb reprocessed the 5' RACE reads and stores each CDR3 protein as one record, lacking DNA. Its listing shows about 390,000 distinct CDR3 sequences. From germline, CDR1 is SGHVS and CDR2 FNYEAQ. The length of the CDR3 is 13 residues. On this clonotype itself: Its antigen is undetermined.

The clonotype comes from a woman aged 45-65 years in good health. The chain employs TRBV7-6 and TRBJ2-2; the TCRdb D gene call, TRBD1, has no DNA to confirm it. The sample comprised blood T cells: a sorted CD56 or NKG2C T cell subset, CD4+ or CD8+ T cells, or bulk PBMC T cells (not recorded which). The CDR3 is CASSFRDSGELFF. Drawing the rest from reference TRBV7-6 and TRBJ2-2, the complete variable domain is GAGVSQSPRYKVTKRGQDVALRCDPISGHVSLYWYRQALGQGPEFLTYFNYEAQQDKSGLPNDRFSAERPEGSISTLTIQRTEQRDSAMYRCASSFRDSGELFFGEGSRLTVL.